The source of this T cell receptor beta chain is a study of blood T cell repertoires in COVID-19. Study summary: Sites in the United States, Italy and Spain provided acute and convalescent COVID-19 samples. PBMCs, B-cell-depleted T cells, or T cells were the source of the cDNA or gDNA that made up the material.

The table came from immunoSEQ multiplex PCR; TCRdb's copy has only in-frame clones and leaves some out. The sample holds fewer than 250,000 clones, about 88% seen once. The specimen sequenced was peripheral blood. The TCR comes from a man aged 40-55 years with acute or convalescent COVID-19.

CDR3 region: CASSLLTAMSPLHF. CDR3 sequence (DNA): TGTGCCAGCAGCCTCCTGACTGCGATGTCACCCCTCCACTTT. V is TRBV11-1 and J is TRBJ1-6, with D uncertain. CDR1 and CDR2 (germline): SGHAT, FQDESV (reference sequence). This CDR3 has 14 amino acids. V was shortened by 5 bases and J by 10 bases, with 15 bases between the two germline ends.